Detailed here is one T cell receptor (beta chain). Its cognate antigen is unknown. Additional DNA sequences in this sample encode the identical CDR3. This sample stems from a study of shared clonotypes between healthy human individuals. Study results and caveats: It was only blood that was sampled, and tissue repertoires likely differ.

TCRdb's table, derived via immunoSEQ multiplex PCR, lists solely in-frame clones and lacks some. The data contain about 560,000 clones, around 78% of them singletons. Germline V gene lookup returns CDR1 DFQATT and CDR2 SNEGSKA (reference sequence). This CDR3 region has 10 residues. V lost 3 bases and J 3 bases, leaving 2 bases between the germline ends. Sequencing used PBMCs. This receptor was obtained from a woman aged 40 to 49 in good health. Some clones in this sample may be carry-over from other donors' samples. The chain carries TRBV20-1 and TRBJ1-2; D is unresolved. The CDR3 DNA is TGCAGTGCTAGTGACTATGGCTACACCTTC. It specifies CSASDYGYTF.